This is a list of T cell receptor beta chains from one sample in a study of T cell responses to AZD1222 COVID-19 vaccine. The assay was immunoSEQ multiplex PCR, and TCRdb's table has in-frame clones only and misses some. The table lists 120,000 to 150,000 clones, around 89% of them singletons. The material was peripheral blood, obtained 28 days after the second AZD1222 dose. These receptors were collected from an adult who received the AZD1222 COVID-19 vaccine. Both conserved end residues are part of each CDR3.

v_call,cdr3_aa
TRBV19,CASRGPGQGGVGGYTF
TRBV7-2,CASSSVLAGGHEQFF
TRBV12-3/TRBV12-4,CASSFGGNTEAFF
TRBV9,CASSSPSNSYEQYF
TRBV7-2,CASSLDAAYSDTQYF
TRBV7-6,CASRGLAGEGTQYF
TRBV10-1,CATSPGTGPGEQYF
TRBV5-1,CASSSGQTNEQFF
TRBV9,CASSAGPGANVLTF
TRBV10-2,CASSEYQGDEQYF
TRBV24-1,CATSDLGLGDTGELFF